This T cell receptor (beta chain) was identified during a study of cytomegalovirus exposure and HLA in healthy donors. Study-level points and caveats: A reported reduction in N-insertions relative to the roughly 700-donor mean was seen in an Asian-associated ancestry cluster in a later analysis. Reported performance of the classifier showed diagnosis of cytomegalovirus status with high specificity and sensitivity.

Researchers ran the PCR with 60 Vbeta and 13 Jbeta primers. Libraries were prepared by immunoSEQ multiplex PCR; TCRdb keeps only in-frame clonotypes and omits some of them. The table shows tens of thousands of clones, with more than 70% occurring only once. The table lists this clone with a few counts. Its antigen remains unidentified. The sequence was collected from a man in his forties in good health and CMV-seronegative. Material for sequencing was PBMCs.

This chain's CDR3 is CASGQGWEQYF. CDR3 coding DNA: TGTGCCAGCGGACAGGGGTGGGAGCAGTACTTC. V and J are TRBV6-1 and TRBJ2-7; the match to TRBD1 covers 9 bases. The germline CDR1 and CDR2 sequences are MNHNS and SASEGT. This CDR3 has 11 amino acids. V was clipped by 8 bases and J by 7 bases; unmatched bases: 3.